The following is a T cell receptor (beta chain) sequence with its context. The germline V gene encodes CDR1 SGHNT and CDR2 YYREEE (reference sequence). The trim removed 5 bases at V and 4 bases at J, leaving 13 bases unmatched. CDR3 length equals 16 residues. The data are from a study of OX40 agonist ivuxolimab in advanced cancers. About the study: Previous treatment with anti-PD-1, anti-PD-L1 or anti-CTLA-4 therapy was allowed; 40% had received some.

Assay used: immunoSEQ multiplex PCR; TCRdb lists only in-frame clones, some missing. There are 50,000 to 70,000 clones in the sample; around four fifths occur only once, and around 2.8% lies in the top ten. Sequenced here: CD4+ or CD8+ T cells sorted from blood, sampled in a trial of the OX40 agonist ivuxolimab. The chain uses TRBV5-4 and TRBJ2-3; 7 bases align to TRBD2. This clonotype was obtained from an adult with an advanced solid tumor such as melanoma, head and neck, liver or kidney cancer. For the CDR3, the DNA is TGTGCCAGCAGACATTGGGGGGGGATTGGGGCAGATACGCAGTATTTT. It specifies CASRHWGGIGADTQYF.